Each of the 10 T cell receptor beta chains below was sequenced from the same sample in a study of shared T cell receptors in the human thymus. Method: immunoSEQ multiplex PCR; TCRdb's copy keeps in-frame clones and lacks some. The sample lists 720,000 or so clones, around 85% occurring once. These records were also assigned to another study, of human thymus T cells.

The sample comprised thymocytes. All receptors come from a girl in the first two years of life with a congenital heart defect.

The chain recombines TRBV18 with TRBJ1-5; a weak D match, TRBD1 (6 bases). In germline, CDR1 is KGHSH, CDR2 LQKENI. The CDR3 is 14 residues long. The germline V and J ends were trimmed by 5 bases and 3 bases, with 11 bases remaining between them. The CDR3 spells CASSGGLNNQPQHF. CDR3 coding DNA: TGTGCCAGCTCAGGGGGCCTAAACAATCAGCCCCAGCATTTT.

The chain is built from TRBV5-1 and TRBJ2-1; 12 bases fit TRBD2. V shed 4 bases and J 9 bases; nucleotides not matched to a gene: 8. The CDR3 totals 15 residues. Germline V gene data show CDR1 as SGHRS and CDR2 as YFSETQ. CDR3 residues: CASSGWLAGGCEQFF. CDR3 bases: TGCGCCAGCAGCGGGTGGCTAGCGGGGGGGTGTGAGCAGTTCTTC.

The J gene is TRBJ1-2, the V gene TRBV7-3, with D tentatively TRBD1 (5 bases). Germline CDR1 reads SGHTA; CDR2 reads FQGTGA. The CDR3 has 13 residues. V was cut by 3 bases and J by 5 bases, with 10 bases left in between. The CDR3 is CASSFRAGYGYTF. Written as DNA, the CDR3 is TGTGCCAGCAGCTTCAGGGCAGGTTATGGCTACACCTTC.

The genes are TRBV9 and TRBJ1-3, with D maybe TRBD1 (5 bases). Deletions cut 4 bases from V and 2 bases from J, with 22 bases between. In germline, CDR1 is SGDLS, CDR2 YYNGEE. The CDR3 runs to 18 residues. CDR3 nucleotide sequence: TGTGCCAGCAGCCCGATGGGGACTCCCGGAGATGCTGGAAACACCATATATTTT. The encoded protein is CASSPMGTPGDAGNTIYF.

V usage is TRBV9 and J usage is TRBJ2-1, with 11 bases identical to TRBD1. The CDR3 consists of 19 residues. Germline lookup yields CDR1 SGDLS and CDR2 YYNGEE. With V trimmed by 4 bases and J by 3 bases, 15 bases remained unmatched. CDR3 sequence (DNA): TGTGCCAGCAGCCCGGGACAGGGGGGCCTACCACGGGGCTACAATGAGCAGTTCTTC. Amino acid sequence: CASSPGQGGLPRGYNEQFF.

This chain joins TRBV5-1 and TRBJ2-4; D remains unclear. V was pared by 3 bases and J by 1 base, with 8 bases between. Germline lookup yields CDR1 SGHRS and CDR2 YFSETQ. The CDR3 length is 14 residues. In DNA form, the CDR3 reads TGCGCCAGCAGCTGGAGCTGGGCCAAAAACATTCAGTACTTC. This translates into CASSWSWAKNIQYF.

This clone was observed a handful of times. CDR3 sequence (DNA): TGTGCCATCAGTGGATCACAAGTGAACACTGAAGCTTTCTTT. Its translation: CAISGSQVNTEAFF. This chain uses TRBV10-3 with TRBJ1-1; D is uncertain. The V gene lost 4 bases and the J gene lost 0 bases, with 9 bases spanning the gap. There are 14 residues in the CDR3. Germline assignment: CDR1 ENHRY and CDR2 SYGVKD.

This clone was seen only a few times. The chain joins TRBV9 to TRBJ1-1; a possible D gene is TRBD1 (5 bases). V shed 7 bases and J shed 5 bases, with 24 bases lying between them. The germline gives CDR1 SGDLS, CDR2 YYNGEE. The CDR3 spans 16 residues. The CDR3 region has the DNA TGTGCCAGCGGAAAGAAAGACCCAGGGAATTGGACTGAAGCTTTCTTT. Its protein is CASGKKDPGNWTEAFF.

In DNA form, the CDR3 reads TGCGCCAGCAGCCGGGCTAGCACAGATACGCAGTATTTT. This encodes CASSRASTDTQYF. The J gene is TRBJ2-3, the V gene TRBV4-1; D is undetermined. V was clipped by 4 bases and J by 0 bases, with 5 bases between them. Germline CDR1 and CDR2: MGHRA and YSYEKL. The CDR3 is 13 residues long.

The CDR3 bases are TGTGCCAGTAGTATAGACGCCCTCCGTAGGGGGCGCTTCCCTGCCGGATACAAAGCTTTCTTT. It yields the protein CASSIDALRRGRFPAGYKAFF. The genes are TRBV19 and TRBJ1-1; TRBD1 matches 7 bases. V was pared by 0 bases and J by 9 bases, with 28 bases of the junction left unmatched. The germline CDR1 and CDR2 sequences are LNHDA and SQIVND (reference sequence). This CDR3 comprises 21 residues.